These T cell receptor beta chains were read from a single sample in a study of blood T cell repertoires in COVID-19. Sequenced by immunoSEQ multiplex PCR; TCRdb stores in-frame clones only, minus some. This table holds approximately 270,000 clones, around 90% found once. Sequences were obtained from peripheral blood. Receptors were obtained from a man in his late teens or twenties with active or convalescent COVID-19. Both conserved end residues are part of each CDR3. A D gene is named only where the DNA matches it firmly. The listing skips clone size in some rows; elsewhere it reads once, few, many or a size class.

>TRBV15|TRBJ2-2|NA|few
CATSRTGPTGELFF
TGTGCCACCAGCAGGACAGGACCCACCGGGGAGCTGTTTTTT
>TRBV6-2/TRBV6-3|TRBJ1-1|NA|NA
CASSYIGTEAFF
TGTGCCAGCAGTTACATCGGCACTGAAGCTTTCTTT
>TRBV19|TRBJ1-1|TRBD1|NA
CASSDRVTEAFF
TGTGCCAGTAGTGACAGGGTTACTGAAGCTTTCTTT
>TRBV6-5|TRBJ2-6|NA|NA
CASSYRLDSGANVLTF
TGTGCCAGCAGTTACAGACTGGACTCTGGGGCCAACGTCCTGACTTTC
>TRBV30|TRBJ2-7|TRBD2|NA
CAWSGGGYEQYF
TGTGCCTGGAGCGGGGGGGGCTACGAGCAGTACTTC
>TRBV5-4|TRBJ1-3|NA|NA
CASSGGSSGNTIYF
TGTGCCAGCAGCGGGGGGAGCTCTGGAAACACCATATATTTT
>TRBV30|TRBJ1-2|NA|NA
CAWKQVGDGYTF
TGTGCCTGGAAACAAGTCGGGGATGGCTACACCTTC
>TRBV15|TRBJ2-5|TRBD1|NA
CATSRGPGQGWETQYF
TGTGCCACCAGCAGGGGACCGGGACAGGGATGGGAGACCCAGTACTTC
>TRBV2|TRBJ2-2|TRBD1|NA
CASRGTGDSGELFF
TGTGCCAGCAGGGGGACAGGGGACAGCGGGGAGCTGTTTTTT
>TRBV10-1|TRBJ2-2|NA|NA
CASSESGTYNTGELFF
TGCGCCAGCAGTGAGTCCGGGACATATAACACCGGGGAGCTGTTTTTT
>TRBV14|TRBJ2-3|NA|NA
CASSQAGSTDTQYF
TGTGCCAGCAGCCAAGCGGGAAGCACAGATACGCAGTATTTT
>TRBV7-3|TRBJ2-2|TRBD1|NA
CASSRDRATGELFF
TGTGCCAGCAGCCGCGACAGGGCTACCGGGGAGCTGTTTTTT
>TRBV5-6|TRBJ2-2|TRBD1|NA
CASSFYGQGWSTGELFF
TGTGCCAGCAGCTTTTACGGACAGGGTTGGTCCACCGGGGAGCTGTTTTTT
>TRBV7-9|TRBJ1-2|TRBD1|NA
CASSISGTGVNYGYTF
TGTGCCAGCAGCATAAGCGGGACAGGGGTTAACTATGGCTACACCTTC
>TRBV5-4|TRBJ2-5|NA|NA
CASSSGQETQYF
TGTGCCAGCAGCTCGGGGCAAGAGACCCAGTACTTC
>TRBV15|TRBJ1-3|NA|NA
CATSRGRISGNTIYF
TGTGCCACCAGCAGAGGGAGAATCTCTGGAAACACCATATATTTT
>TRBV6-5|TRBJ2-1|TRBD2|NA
CASTPTTSGNNEQFF
TGTGCCAGCACTCCTACGACTAGCGGCAACAATGAGCAGTTCTTC
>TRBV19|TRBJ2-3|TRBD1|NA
CASTPGTDTDTQYF
TGTGCCAGTACTCCTGGGACAGACACAGATACGCAGTATTTT
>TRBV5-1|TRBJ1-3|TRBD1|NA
CASSFDRGVGNTIYF
TGCGCCAGCAGCTTCGACAGGGGGGTTGGAAACACCATATATTTT
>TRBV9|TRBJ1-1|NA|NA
CASSETPSDPNTEAFF
TGTGCCAGCAGCGAGACTCCATCCGACCCGAACACTGAAGCTTTCTTT
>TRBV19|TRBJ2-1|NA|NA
CASSTAPNEQFF
TGTGCCAGTAGTACCGCGCCCAATGAGCAGTTCTTC
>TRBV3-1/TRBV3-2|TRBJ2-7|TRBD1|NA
CASSPRDRVSYEQYF
TGTGCCAGCAGCCCCCGGGACAGGGTTTCCTACGAGCAGTACTTC
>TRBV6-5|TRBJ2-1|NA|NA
CASSRGEIYNEQFF
TGTGCCAGCAGCCGCGGGGAGATCTACAATGAGCAGTTCTTC
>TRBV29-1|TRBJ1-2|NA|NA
CSVVEQDQLMGYTF
TGCAGCGTTGTAGAACAGGATCAACTTATGGGCTACACCTTC
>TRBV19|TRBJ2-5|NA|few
CASSTDKKETQYF
TGTGCCAGTAGTACAGATAAAAAAGAGACCCAGTACTTC
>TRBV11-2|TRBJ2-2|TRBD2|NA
CASSLEVWRENANTGELFF
TGTGCCAGCAGCTTAGAGGTGTGGCGGGAGAACGCGAACACCGGGGAGCTGTTTTTT
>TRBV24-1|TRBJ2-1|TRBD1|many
CATSDPLKGTGVEGQFF
TGTGCCACCAGTGATCCTCTAAAGGGGACAGGGGTCGAAGGGCAGTTCTTC
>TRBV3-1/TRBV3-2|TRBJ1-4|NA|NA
CASSSGMATNEKLFF
TGTGCCAGCAGCTCAGGCATGGCAACTAATGAAAAACTGTTTTTT
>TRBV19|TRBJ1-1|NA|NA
CASSYSDSRRVNTEAFF
TGTGCCAGTAGCTACTCCGATAGCAGGAGGGTGAACACTGAAGCTTTCTTT
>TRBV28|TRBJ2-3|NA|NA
CASSPITYTQYF
TGTGCCAGCAGTCCAATCACATATACGCAGTATTTT